The 23 T cell receptor beta chains in this list originate from one sample, sequenced in a study of blood T cell repertoires in COVID-19. TCRdb's copy holds only in-frame clones and misses some; the assay was immunoSEQ multiplex PCR. Of 250,000 to 350,000 clones in the sample, approximately 86% were seen once. What was sequenced was peripheral blood. Receptors originate from a woman aged 30 to 39 who had recovered from COVID-19.

The J gene is TRBJ2-2, the V gene TRBV6-5; TRBD1 aligns across 7 bases. Germline assignment: CDR1 MNHEY and CDR2 SVGAGI. Trimming cost V 2 bases and J 0 bases; bases outside gene matches: 3. There are 16 residues in the CDR3. CDR3 amino acids: CASSYPGTANTGELFF. CDR3 in DNA: TGTGCCAGCAGTTACCCCGGGACAGCGAACACCGGGGAGCTGTTTTTT.

J is TRBJ2-1 and V is TRBV4-2, with D possibly being TRBD2 (5 bases). The CDR3 is 16 residues long. The germline CDR1 and CDR2 sequences are LGHNA and YNFKEQ. The V and J ends lost 0 bases and 6 bases respectively, with 15 bases between them. The chain's CDR3 is CASSQEYARTGNEQFF. The DNA of the CDR3 is TGTGCCAGCAGCCAAGAGTACGCTAGGACTGGCAATGAGCAGTTCTTC.

This clone has just a few counts. The genes are TRBV2 and TRBJ2-2; D is possibly TRBD1 (6 bases). Germline CDR1 reads SNHLY; CDR2 reads FYNNEI. The ends were cut back, 6 bases at V and 5 bases at J, with 13 bases in the middle. The CDR3 runs 14 residues. CDR3 DNA sequence: TGTGCCAGCAGGGGGACACACTTTACCGGGGAGCTGTTTTTT. This translates into CASRGTHFTGELFF. Using reference TRBV2 and TRBJ2-2 for the parts outside the CDR3, the full variable domain is EPEVTQTPSHQVTQMGQEVILRCVPISNHLYFYWYRQILGQKVEFLVSFYNNEISEKSEIFDDQFSVERPDGSNFTLKIRSTKLEDSAMYFCASRGTHFTGELFFGEGSRLTVL.

With respect to this clone: This sample includes further DNA sequences coding for the same CDR3. The chain uses TRBV5-1 and TRBJ2-7; no definite D call. V was trimmed by 0 bases and J by 3 bases, leaving 7 bases between them. Germline CDR1 SGHRS, CDR2 YFSETQ. The CDR3 length is 13 residues. CDR3 residues: CASSLGGGYEQYF. In DNA, the CDR3 is TGCGCCAGCAGCTTGGGAGGCGGCTACGAGCAGTACTTC.

This rearrangement joins TRBV15 to TRBJ1-5, with a possible D match to TRBD1 (6 bases). In germline, CDR1 is LNHNV, CDR2 YYDKDF (reference sequence). V lost 0 bases and J lost 2, with 14 bases in between. The CDR3 runs 17 residues. CDR3: CATSRDRGYGGNQPQHF. Here the CDR3 DNA reads TGTGCCACCAGCAGAGATAGGGGGTACGGTGGCAATCAGCCCCAGCATTTT.

The J gene is TRBJ1-1, the V gene TRBV4-3; D is perhaps TRBD1 (5 bases). The V end was cut by 4 bases, the J end by 5 bases, with 11 bases between. Germline CDR1 LGHNA, CDR2 YSLEER. The CDR3 has 13 amino acids. The CDR3 here is CASSPAGMTEAFF. The CDR3 DNA follows: TGCGCCAGCAGCCCAGCAGGGATGACTGAAGCTTTCTTT.

This rearrangement joins TRBV24-1 to TRBJ2-7; no firm D call. The CDR3 length is 14 residues. Germline V gene data show CDR1 as KGHDR and CDR2 as SFDVKD. The ends were cut back, 0 bases at V and 5 bases at J, with 10 bases in the middle. CDR3 sequence (DNA): TGTGCCACCAGTGATTTGTACAGACCGAACGAGCAGTACTTC. Translated, it gives CATSDLYRPNEQYF.

The chain employs TRBV6-2 or TRBV6-3 and TRBJ2-7, with a tentative D call TRBD2 (5 bases). The V and J ends lost 2 bases and 0 bases respectively, with 8 bases between them. The CDR3 is 14 amino acids. Germline CDR1 is MNHEY and CDR2 is SVGEGT. The CDR3 is CASSYQGSSYEQYF. The CDR3 DNA sequence: TGTGCCAGCAGTTACCAAGGGAGCTCCTACGAGCAGTACTTC.

The rearrangement links TRBV11-2 to TRBJ2-7; maybe TRBD2 (6 bases). Germline lookup yields CDR1 SGHAT and CDR2 FQNNGV. The CDR3 is 13 residues long. With 1 base removed from V and 6 bases from J, the gap between germline ends came to 10 bases. The CDR3 loop reads CASSLGFGSEQYF. As DNA, the CDR3 is TGTGCCAGCAGCTTAGGATTCGGGAGCGAGCAGTACTTC.

The rearrangement uses TRBV13 and TRBJ2-5; a weak D match, TRBD2 (6 bases). CDR1 and CDR2 from the germline V gene are PRHDT and FYEKMQ (reference sequence). Deletions cut 0 bases from V and 4 bases from J, with 9 bases between. This CDR3 has 14 amino acids. CDR3 coding DNA: TGTGCCAGCAGCTTAGGGCGGGGAGGAGAGACCCAGTACTTC. Amino acids: CASSLGRGGETQYF.

This clone was picked up one time. V gene TRBV7-9 combines with J gene TRBJ2-7; a possible D gene is TRBD1 (6 bases). V shed 5 bases and J shed 2 bases, with 10 bases lying between them. This CDR3 region has 13 residues. The germline gives CDR1 SEHNR, CDR2 FQNEAQ (reference sequence). CDR3 in DNA: TGTGCCAGCAGCACCCGACAGGCCTACGAGCAGTACTTC. The encoded protein is CASSTRQAYEQYF.

The chain joins TRBV6-6 to TRBJ1-2; D might be TRBD1 (5 bases). The CDR3 sequence is 16 residues long. V was clipped by 0 bases and J by 2 bases, with 13 bases between them. From germline, CDR1 is MNHNY and CDR2 SVGAGI (reference sequence). The CDR3 reads CASSYSSITGNYGYTF. Written as DNA, the CDR3 is TGTGCCAGCAGTTACTCGAGCATTACAGGAAACTATGGCTACACCTTC.

The rearrangement links TRBV9 to TRBJ2-5; 8 nucleotides agree with TRBD1. In germline, CDR1 is SGDLS, CDR2 YYNGEE. The CDR3 contains 15 residues. With 0 bases clipped from V and 6 bases from J, the junction kept 7 bases outside the gene matches. The chain's CDR3 is CASSVEAGGGKTQYF. In nucleotides, the CDR3 is TGTGCCAGCAGCGTAGAGGCAGGGGGCGGAAAGACCCAGTACTTC.

The genes are TRBV19 and TRBJ2-4; D unclear. Germline values: CDR1 LNHDA, CDR2 SQIVND (reference sequence). This CDR3 comprises 15 residues. V dropped 4 bases and J dropped 0 bases, with 10 bases sitting between them. As DNA, the CDR3 is TGTGCCAGTAGTAATTCTCGACTAGCCAAAAACATTCAGTACTTC. Its translation: CASSNSRLAKNIQYF.

The V call is TRBV24-1, the J call TRBJ2-1; 9 bases are a match to TRBD1. This CDR3 is built from 13 residues. J gave up 8 bases and V 10 bases, and 8 bases lay outside the gene matches. The germline CDR1 and CDR2 sequences are KGHDR and SFDVKD. The CDR3 sequence: CATSGQGVHEQFF. The CDR3 nucleotides read TGTGCCACTTCGGGACAGGGTGTCCATGAGCAGTTCTTC.

In regard to this clone: Other nucleotide sequences in the sample specify the same CDR3. This chain uses TRBV19 with TRBJ2-7; 9 nucleotides agree with TRBD1. V trimming: 3 bases; J trimming: 1 base; junction bases outside the gene matches: 1. The CDR3 runs to 14 residues. Germline V gene lookup returns CDR1 LNHDA and CDR2 SQIVND (reference sequence). The CDR3 loop reads CASSIGTGSYEQYF. The CDR3 region has the DNA TGTGCCAGTAGTATCGGGACAGGGTCCTACGAGCAGTACTTC.

The chain has TRBV29-1 and TRBJ1-2; D is undetermined. The V and J ends lost 0 bases and 6 bases respectively, with 29 bases between them. Germline CDR1 and CDR2: SQVTM and ANQGSEA. There are 19 residues in the CDR3. CDR3 amino acids: CSVEDLHSADRVNGNGYTF. The CDR3 bases are TGCAGCGTTGAAGATCTTCATTCGGCGGATAGAGTGAACGGGAATGGCTACACCTTC.

The J gene is TRBJ2-7, the V gene TRBV19; TRBD2 agrees at 9 bases. The length of the CDR3 is 14 residues. Losses at the gene ends were 6 bases for V and 3 bases for J; bases not matched to a gene: 6. The germline gives CDR1 LNHDA, CDR2 SQIVND (reference sequence). This chain's CDR3 is CASRKTSGHYEQYF. CDR3 sequence (DNA): TGTGCCAGTAGAAAGACTAGCGGACACTACGAGCAGTACTTC.

The chain links TRBV5-4 to TRBJ1-1; 7 bases are shared with TRBD1. Trimming at V came to 3 bases and at J to 0 bases, leaving 11 bases not matched to a gene. The germline gives CDR1 SGHNT, CDR2 YYREEE (reference sequence). The CDR3 totals 17 residues. The CDR3 protein is CASSSHPRTGMNTEAFF. In nucleotides, the CDR3 is TGTGCCAGCAGCTCACACCCTCGGACAGGCATGAACACTGAAGCTTTCTTT.

V gene TRBV30 combines with J gene TRBJ1-1; 7 nucleotides match TRBD1. This CDR3 has 14 residues. Losses at the gene ends were 4 bases for V and 6 bases for J; bases not matched to a gene: 11. From germline, CDR1 is GTSNPN and CDR2 SVGIG (reference sequence). The CDR3 DNA reads TGTGCCTGGATTAGGGACAGACAATCGGCTGAAGCTTTCTTT. This gives the protein CAWIRDRQSAEAFF.

This sequence joins TRBV6-5 and TRBJ2-1, with 7 bases matching TRBD1. The CDR3 sequence is 16 residues long. The V gene end was trimmed by 0 bases and the J gene end by 0 bases; junction bases not matched to a gene: 2. Germline-derived CDR1 and CDR2 are MNHEY and SVGAGI. The CDR3 bases are TGTGCCAGCAGTTACTCGACAGGGAGCTCCTACAATGAGCAGTTCTTC. Protein sequence: CASSYSTGSSYNEQFF.

The V call is TRBV27, the J call TRBJ2-2, with D tentatively TRBD2 (6 bases). Between the trimmed V and J ends, which lost 6 bases and 8 bases, there was a span of 19 bases. The CDR3 runs 15 residues. CDR1 and CDR2 from the germline V gene are MNHEY and SMNVEV (reference sequence). CDR3 DNA sequence: TGTGCCAGCAGAGGTAGGGGACTCCCGTCAGGGGAGCTGTTTTTT. It specifies CASRGRGLPSGELFF.

This chain uses TRBV5-6 with TRBJ1-4; D may be TRBD1 (5 bases). CDR1 SGHDT and CDR2 YYEEEE come from the germline V gene. Deletions cut 1 base from V and 7 bases from J, with 11 bases between. CDR3 size: 14 residues. The CDR3 nucleotides read TGTGCCAGCAGCTTGAAGGGGTTAGGTGAAAAACTGTTTTTT. It specifies CASSLKGLGEKLFF. Looking up the rest from reference TRBV5-6 and TRBJ1-4 gives the full variable domain: DAGVTQSPTHLIKTRGQQVTLRCSPKSGHDTVSWYQQALGQGPQFIFQYYEEEERQRGNFPDRFSGHQFPNYSSELNVNALLLGDSALYLCASSLKGLGEKLFFGSGTQLSVL.